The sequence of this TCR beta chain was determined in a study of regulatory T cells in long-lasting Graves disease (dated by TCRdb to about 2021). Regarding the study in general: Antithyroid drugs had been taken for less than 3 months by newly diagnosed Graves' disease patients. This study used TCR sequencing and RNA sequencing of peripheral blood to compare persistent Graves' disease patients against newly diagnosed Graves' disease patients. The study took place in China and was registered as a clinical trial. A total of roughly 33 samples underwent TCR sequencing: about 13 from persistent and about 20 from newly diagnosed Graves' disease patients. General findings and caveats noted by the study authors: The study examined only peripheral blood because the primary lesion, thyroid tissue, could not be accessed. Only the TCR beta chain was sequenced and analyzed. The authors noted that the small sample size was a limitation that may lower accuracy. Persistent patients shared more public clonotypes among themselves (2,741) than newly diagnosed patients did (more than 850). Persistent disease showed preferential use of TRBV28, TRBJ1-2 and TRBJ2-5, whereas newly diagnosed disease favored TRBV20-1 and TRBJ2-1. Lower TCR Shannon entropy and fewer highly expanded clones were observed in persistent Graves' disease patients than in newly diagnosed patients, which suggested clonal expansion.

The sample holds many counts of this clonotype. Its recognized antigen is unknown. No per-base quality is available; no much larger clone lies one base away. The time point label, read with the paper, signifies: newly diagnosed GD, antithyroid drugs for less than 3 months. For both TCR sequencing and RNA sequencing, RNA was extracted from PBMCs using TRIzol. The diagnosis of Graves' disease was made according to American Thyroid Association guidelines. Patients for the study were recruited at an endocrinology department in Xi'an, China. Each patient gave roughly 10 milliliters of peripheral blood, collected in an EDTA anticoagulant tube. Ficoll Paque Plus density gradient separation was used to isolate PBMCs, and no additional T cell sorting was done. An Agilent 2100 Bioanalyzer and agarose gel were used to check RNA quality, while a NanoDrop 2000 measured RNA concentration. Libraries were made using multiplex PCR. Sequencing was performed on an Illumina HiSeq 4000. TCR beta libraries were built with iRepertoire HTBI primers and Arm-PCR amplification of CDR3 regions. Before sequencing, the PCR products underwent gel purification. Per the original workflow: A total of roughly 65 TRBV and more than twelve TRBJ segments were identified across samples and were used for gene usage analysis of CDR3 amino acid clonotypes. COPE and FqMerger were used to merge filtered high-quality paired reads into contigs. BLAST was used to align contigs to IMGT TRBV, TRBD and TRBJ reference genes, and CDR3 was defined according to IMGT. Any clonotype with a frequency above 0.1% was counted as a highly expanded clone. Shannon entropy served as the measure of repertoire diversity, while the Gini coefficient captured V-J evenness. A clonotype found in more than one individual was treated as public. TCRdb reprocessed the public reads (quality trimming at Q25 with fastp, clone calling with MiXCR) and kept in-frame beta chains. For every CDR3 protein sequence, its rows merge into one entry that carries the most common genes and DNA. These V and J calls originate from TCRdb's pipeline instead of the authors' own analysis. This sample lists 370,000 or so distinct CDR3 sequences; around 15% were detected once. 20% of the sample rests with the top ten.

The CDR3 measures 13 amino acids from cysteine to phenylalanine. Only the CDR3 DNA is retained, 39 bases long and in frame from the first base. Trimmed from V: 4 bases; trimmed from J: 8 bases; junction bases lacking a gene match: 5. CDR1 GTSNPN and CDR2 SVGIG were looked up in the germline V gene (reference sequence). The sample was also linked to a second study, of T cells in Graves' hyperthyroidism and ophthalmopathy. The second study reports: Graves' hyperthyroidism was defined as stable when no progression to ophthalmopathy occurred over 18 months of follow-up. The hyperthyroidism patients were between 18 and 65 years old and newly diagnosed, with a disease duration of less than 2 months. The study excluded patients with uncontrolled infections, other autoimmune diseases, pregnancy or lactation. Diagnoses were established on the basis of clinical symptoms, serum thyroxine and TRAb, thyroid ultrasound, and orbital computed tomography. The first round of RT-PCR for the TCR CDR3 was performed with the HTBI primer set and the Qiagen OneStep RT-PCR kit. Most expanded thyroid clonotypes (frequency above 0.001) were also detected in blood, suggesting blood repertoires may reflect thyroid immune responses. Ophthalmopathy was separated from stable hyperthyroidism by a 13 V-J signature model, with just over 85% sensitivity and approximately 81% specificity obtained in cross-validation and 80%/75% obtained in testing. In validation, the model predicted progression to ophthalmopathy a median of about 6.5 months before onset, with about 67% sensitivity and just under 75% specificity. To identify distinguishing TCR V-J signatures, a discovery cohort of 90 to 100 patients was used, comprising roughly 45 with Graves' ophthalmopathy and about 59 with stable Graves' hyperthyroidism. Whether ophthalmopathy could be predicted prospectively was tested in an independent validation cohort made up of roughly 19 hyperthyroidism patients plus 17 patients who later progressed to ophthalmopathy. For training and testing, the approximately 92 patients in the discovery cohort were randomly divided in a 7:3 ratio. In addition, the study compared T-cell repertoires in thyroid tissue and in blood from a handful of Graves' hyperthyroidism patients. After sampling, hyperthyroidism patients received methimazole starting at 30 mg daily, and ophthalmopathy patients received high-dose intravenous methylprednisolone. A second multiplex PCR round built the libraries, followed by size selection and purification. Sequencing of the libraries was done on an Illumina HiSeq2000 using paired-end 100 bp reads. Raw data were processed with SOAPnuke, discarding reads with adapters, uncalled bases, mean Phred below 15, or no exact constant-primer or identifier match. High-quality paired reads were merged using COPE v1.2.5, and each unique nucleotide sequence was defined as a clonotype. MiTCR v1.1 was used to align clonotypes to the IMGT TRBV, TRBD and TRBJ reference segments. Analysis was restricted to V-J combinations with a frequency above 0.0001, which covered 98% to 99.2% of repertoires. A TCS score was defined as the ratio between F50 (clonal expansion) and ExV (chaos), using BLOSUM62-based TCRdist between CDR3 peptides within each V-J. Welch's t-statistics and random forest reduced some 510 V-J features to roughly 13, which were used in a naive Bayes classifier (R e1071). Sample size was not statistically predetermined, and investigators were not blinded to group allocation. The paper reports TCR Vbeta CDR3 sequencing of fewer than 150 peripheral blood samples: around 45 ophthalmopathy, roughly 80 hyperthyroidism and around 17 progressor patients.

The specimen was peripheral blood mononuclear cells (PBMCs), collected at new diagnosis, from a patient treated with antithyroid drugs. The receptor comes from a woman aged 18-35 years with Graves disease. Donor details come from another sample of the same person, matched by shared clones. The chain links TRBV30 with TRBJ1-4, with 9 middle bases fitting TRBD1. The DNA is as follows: TGTGCCTGGAATGGACAGGGGCCCGAAAAACTGTTTTTT. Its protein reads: CAWNGQGPEKLFF. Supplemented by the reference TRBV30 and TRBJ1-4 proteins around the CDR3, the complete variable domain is SQTIHQWPATLVQPVGSPLSLECTVEGTSNPNLYWYRQAAGRGLQLLFYSVGIGQISSEVPQNLSASRPQDRQFILSSKKLLLSDSGFYLCAWNGQGPEKLFFGSGTQLSVL.